This T cell receptor (beta chain) was recovered during a study of regulatory T cells in long-lasting Graves disease. Background on the study: It was over 5 years of antithyroid drugs, with positive TSH receptor antibodies, that meant persistent Graves' disease.

This clonotype was detected a few times. Its antigen is undetermined. A junction boundary mismatches the germline segment, possibly from a read error. The time point was: persistent/refractory GD, antithyroid drugs over 5 years with positive TRAb. RNA isolated from PBMCs was used to make the TCR library. In each case, Graves' disease was diagnosed per American Thyroid Association guidelines. Overall study findings and caveats: Patients whose Graves' disease persisted exhibited lower TCR diversity than those newly diagnosed.

Construction of TCR beta libraries relied on iRepertoire HTBI primers and on Arm-PCR targeting CDR3 regions. Per the study methods: 62 TRBV and approximately 13 TRBJ segments were identified across samples. MiXCR was run by TCRdb on the multiplex PCR reads, yielding one entry per CDR3 protein. TCRdb, not the authors, supplied the V and J calls. The sample lists about 460,000 distinct CDR3 sequences, about 20% occurring once. Per the germline V gene, CDR1 is SGHRS and CDR2 is YFSETQ. The CDR3 extends over 15 amino acids. The chain has TRBV5-1 and TRBJ1-5; TRBD1 aligns across 9 bases. The sample here was peripheral blood mononuclear cells (PBMCs), taken when the disease was refractory, from a patient treated with antithyroid drugs. This receptor was identified in a female donor with Graves disease. The CDR3 loop is CASRRTGEGNQPQHF. CDR3 sequence (DNA): TGTGCCAGCAGGAGGACAGGGGAAGGCAATCAGCCCCAGCATTTT.